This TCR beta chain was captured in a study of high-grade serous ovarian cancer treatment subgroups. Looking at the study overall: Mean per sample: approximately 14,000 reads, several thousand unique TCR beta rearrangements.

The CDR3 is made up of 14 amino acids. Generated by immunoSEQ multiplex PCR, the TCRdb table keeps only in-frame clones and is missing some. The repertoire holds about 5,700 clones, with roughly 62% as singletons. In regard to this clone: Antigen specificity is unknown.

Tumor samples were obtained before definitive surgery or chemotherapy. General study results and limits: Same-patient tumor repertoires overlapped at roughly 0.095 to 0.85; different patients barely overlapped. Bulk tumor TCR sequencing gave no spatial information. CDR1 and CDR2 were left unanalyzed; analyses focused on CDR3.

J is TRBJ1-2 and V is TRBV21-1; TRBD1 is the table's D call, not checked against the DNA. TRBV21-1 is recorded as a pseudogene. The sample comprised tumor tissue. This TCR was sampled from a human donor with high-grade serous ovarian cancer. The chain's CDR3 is CASSMKGQGYGYTF. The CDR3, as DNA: TGTGCCAGCAGCATGAAGGGGCAGGGCTATGGCTACACCTTC.